The clone carrying this TCR beta chain was found many times. Time point meaning: patch test 2, 6 weeks after DPC sensitization. Described treatment: therapeutic diphenylcyclopropenone sensitization with weekly scalp DPC. The drawing of blood occurred before each patch test was applied. Patients had alopecia, were aged 18 to 70, and were not pregnant. Whole blood that had not been fractionated was the source of extracted total RNA. This record belongs to a study of human T cells and chemical hapten exposure. Per the original data handling: The number of TCRs in each sample had a median of approximately 99,000 and spanned 23,224 to 690,600. TCRdb used MiXCR to reprocess the RACE reads, holding one entry per CDR3 protein. TCRdb's processing, not the authors' own work, is the source of the V and J calls. The table lists tens of thousands of distinct CDR3 sequences, 8% to 9.5% of them singletons. V dropped 6 bases and J dropped 2; count of bases not matched to a gene: 5. The CDR3 spans 14 residues. Germline V gene sequence: CDR1 MDHEN, CDR2 SYDVKM.

This specimen was whole blood, taken in connection with sensitization to the hapten diphenylcyclopropenone (DPC). V gene TRBV28 combines with J gene TRBJ1-2; 8 bases fit TRBD1. The clonotype was recovered from a woman in her thirties or forties with alopecia areata. Some clones in this sample may be carry-over from other donors' samples. CDR3 residues: CASRPQGGNYGYTF. The CDR3 nucleotides are TGTGCCAGCAGGCCACAGGGGGGGAACTATGGCTACACCTTC.